A single TCR beta chain is shown here with its context. No antigen is known for it. The junction and the germline gene differ at one end; a read error may be behind it. CDR1 and CDR2 (germline): LGHDT, YNNKEL (reference sequence). The CDR3 length is 12 residues. The time point is: newly diagnosed GD, antithyroid drugs for less than 3 months. There was RNA extracted from PBMCs, and the TCR library was made from it. From an endocrinology department in Xi'an, China, came the patients. The sample is drawn from a study of regulatory T cells in long-lasting Graves disease. Study-wide results and caveats: Rather than thyroid tissue, only peripheral blood underwent study.

HTBI primers from iRepertoire and Arm-PCR of CDR3 regions yielded the TCR beta libraries. TCRdb analysed the multiplex PCR reads with MiXCR anew, one entry per CDR3 protein. The repertoire holds hundreds of thousands of distinct CDR3 sequences, with around 17% as singletons. These data were likewise used in another study, on T cells in Graves' hyperthyroidism and ophthalmopathy. That study reports: Based on clinical symptoms, serum thyroxine and TRAb, thyroid ultrasound and orbital computed tomography, diagnoses were reached.

This specimen was peripheral blood mononuclear cells (PBMCs), taken at new diagnosis, from a patient treated with antithyroid drugs. This TCR came from a man aged 40-49 years with Graves disease. The chain joins TRBV3-1 to TRBJ1-1; unclear D gene. The CDR3 loop is CTSSLGGTEAFF. The CDR3 region has the DNA TGTACCAGCAGCCTTGGAGGCACTGAAGCTTTCTTT.